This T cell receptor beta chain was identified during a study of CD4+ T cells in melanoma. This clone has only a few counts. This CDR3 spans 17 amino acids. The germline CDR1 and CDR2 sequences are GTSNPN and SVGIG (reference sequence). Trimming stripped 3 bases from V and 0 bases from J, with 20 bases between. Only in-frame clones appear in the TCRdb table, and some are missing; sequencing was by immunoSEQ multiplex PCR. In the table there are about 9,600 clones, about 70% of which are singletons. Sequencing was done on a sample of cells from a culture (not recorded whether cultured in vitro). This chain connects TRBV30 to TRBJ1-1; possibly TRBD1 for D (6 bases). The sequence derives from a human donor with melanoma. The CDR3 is CAWRHGGGRGMNTEAFF. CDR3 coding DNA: TGTGCCTGGAGGCACGGGGGGGGGCGAGGAATGAACACTGAAGCTTTCTTT.